The 30 T cell receptor beta chains below were found in one sample sequenced in a study of vaccination and CD4 T cells after COVID-19 (dated by TCRdb to 2022 to 2024). Their specific antigens are unknown. Interpreted using the paper, the treatment or condition label stands for: approximately 9-day PBMC culture with coronavirus spike peptide pools or control peptides (ViraFEST assay). The library was produced with PCR. These reads were obtained on an Illumina iSeq 100. At the Johns Hopkins FTIC core, DNA from the cultured CD4+ T cells underwent TCR sequencing with the Oncomine TCR Beta short-read assay. TCRdb reran the public reads through fastp at Q25 and MiXCR, keeping productive beta chains. CDR3 protein sequences are deduplicated, and each keeps its most common genes and DNA. Present in this sample are more than 12,000 distinct CDR3 sequences, roughly 53% of which were seen just once. The top ten constitute over 3.5% of the sample.

The sample here was CD4+ T cells from blood, cultured in vitro, taken before SARS-CoV-2 vaccination. The receptors were gathered from a human donor who had recovered from COVID-19.

V gene TRBV19 combines with J gene TRBJ2-3; D unresolved. V was clipped by 1 base and J by 6 bases, with 11 bases between them. Germline CDR1 LNHDA, CDR2 SQIVND (reference sequence). The CDR3 contains 14 residues. The CDR3 region has the DNA TGTGCCAGTAGTATAGCAGAAGTAGGGGATACGCAGTATTTT. Its translation: CASSIAEVGDTQYF.

The rearrangement links TRBV20-1 to TRBJ1-6; a possible D gene is TRBD1 (5 bases). Per the germline V gene, CDR1 is DFQATT and CDR2 is SNEGSKA (reference sequence). V dropped 5 bases and J dropped 6 bases, with 14 bases sitting between them. The CDR3 covers 14 residues. As DNA, the CDR3 is TGCAGTGCTGTTGGGGGGACGGGTAATTCACCCCTCCACTTT. Translating it yields CSAVGGTGNSPLHF.

The genes are TRBV24-1 and TRBJ2-7; D might be TRBD1 (6 bases). The germline CDR1 and CDR2 sequences are KGHDR and SFDVKD. This CDR3 contains 15 residues. Trimming stripped 3 bases from V and 2 bases from J, with 13 bases between. The CDR3 loop is CATSDPETGAYEQYF. The CDR3 nucleotides are TGTGCCACCAGTGATCCCGAGACAGGCGCCTACGAGCAGTACTTC.

In its sample, this clonotype was seen once. The V and J genes are TRBV7-7 and TRBJ2-5; the match to TRBD2 covers 10 bases. The trim removed 5 bases at V and 2 bases at J, leaving 11 bases unmatched. CDR3 size: 17 residues. Germline V gene lookup returns CDR1 SSHAT and CDR2 FNYEAQ (reference sequence). In nucleotides, the CDR3 is TGTGCCAGCAGCGAGGGGAAGGTAGCGGGAGGACAAGAGACCCAGTACTTC. This gives the protein CASSEGKVAGGQETQYF.

The gene calls are TRBV20-1 and TRBJ2-5; 8 nucleotides match TRBD1. Germline CDR1 and CDR2: DFQATT and SNEGSKA (reference sequence). This CDR3 contains 13 residues. V gave up 5 bases and J gave up 2 bases; unmatched junction bases: 4. CDR3 nucleotides: TGCAGTGCTGTGGGACAGGTTCAAGAGACCCAGTACTTC. This codes for CSAVGQVQETQYF.

About this clonotype: The germline gene is not matched at one end of the junction; a read error may be the cause. The gene calls are TRBV7-2 and TRBJ1-6, with 7 bases fitting TRBD1. Per the germline V gene, CDR1 is SGHTA and CDR2 is FQGNSA. The CDR3 totals 14 residues. The CDR3 here is CASTLTGDNSPLHF. The CDR3 DNA reads TGTGCCAGCACCTTAACAGGGGATAATTCACCCCTCCACTTT.

This clonotype turned up a few times. The V gene is TRBV11-1, the J gene TRBJ1-6, with D possibly TRBD1 on 5 matching bases. The CDR3 is 14 amino acids. V was trimmed by 4 bases and J by 7 bases, leaving 11 bases between them. Per germline, CDR1 SGHAT and CDR2 FQDESV (reference sequence). The CDR3 sequence: CASSYRGRNSPLHF. The CDR3, as DNA: TGTGCCAGCAGCTACCGGGGCCGAAATTCACCCCTCCACTTT.

The chain employs TRBV11-1 and TRBJ2-7; perhaps D is TRBD1 or TRBD2 (5 bases each). Deletions cut 5 bases from V and 5 bases from J, with 13 bases between. This CDR3 is built from 13 residues. In germline, CDR1 is SGHAT, CDR2 FQDESV (reference sequence). The CDR3 here is CASSPGPANEQYF. The DNA for the CDR3 is TGTGCCAGCAGCCCGGGACCTGCCAACGAGCAGTACTTC.

There are a few counts of this clonotype. This rearrangement joins TRBV5-4 to TRBJ1-2; D is undetermined. The CDR3 is made up of 14 amino acids. CDR1 and CDR2 from the germline V gene are SGHNT and YYREEE (reference sequence). Trimming took 3 bases from V and 3 from J, leaving 12 bases between them. The CDR3: CASSWAGDHYGYTF. The CDR3 coding sequence is TGTGCCAGCAGCTGGGCGGGCGACCACTATGGCTACACCTTC. The full variable domain, rest sourced from reference TRBV5-4 and TRBJ1-2, is ETGVTQSPTHLIKTRGQQVTLRCSSQSGHNTVSWYQQALGQGPQFIFQYYREEENGRGNFPPRFSGLQFPNYSSELNVNALELDDSALYLCASSWAGDHYGYTFGSGTRLTVV.

The gene calls are TRBV7-9 and TRBJ1-1, with TRBD1 matching over 7 bases. The CDR3 is 15 residues long. V trimming: 7 bases; J trimming: 1 base; junction bases outside the gene matches: 9. The germline V gene encodes CDR1 SEHNR and CDR2 FQNEAQ (reference sequence). The CDR3 bases are TGTGCCAGCACCTCCGAAAGGACAGGGAACACTGAAGCTTTCTTT. It translates to CASTSERTGNTEAFF.

The rearrangement uses TRBV19 and TRBJ2-5; D remains unclear. V was shortened by 4 bases and J by 2 bases, with 8 bases between the two germline ends. The CDR3 sequence is 13 residues long. Germline V CDR1 and CDR2: LNHDA, SQIVND (reference sequence). Written as DNA, the CDR3 is TGTGCCAGTAGTACTTATCCTCAAGAGACCCAGTACTTC. Protein sequence: CASSTYPQETQYF.

This clonotype appeared a few times. The chain joins TRBV5-6 to TRBJ1-1, with D perhaps matching TRBD1 (5 bases). The CDR3 is 14 amino acids. The ends were cut back, 3 bases at V and 5 bases at J, with 14 bases in the middle. Germline CDR1 reads SGHDT; CDR2 reads YYEEEE. The CDR3 is CASSWPNRGTEAFF. CDR3 bases: TGTGCCAGCAGCTGGCCAAACCGGGGGACTGAAGCTTTCTTT.

The chain uses TRBV27 and TRBJ2-7; D is unresolved. Germline CDR1 MNHEY, CDR2 SMNVEV (reference sequence). V was clipped by 5 bases and J by 1 base, with 12 bases between them. The CDR3 contains 14 residues. The CDR3 loop reads CASSRSVPSYEQYF. The CDR3 nucleotides are TGTGCCAGCAGTCGCTCCGTGCCTTCCTACGAGCAGTACTTC.

Only a few counts were recorded for this clonotype. The chain couples TRBV20-1 to TRBJ2-3; 8 bases fit TRBD2. From germline, CDR1 is DFQATT and CDR2 SNEGSKA (reference sequence). V lost 6 bases to trimming and J lost 0 bases; unmatched junction nucleotides: 5. This CDR3 has 14 residues. The DNA for the CDR3 is TGCAGTGCGTTCACTAGCGGTAGCACAGATACGCAGTATTTT. This codes for CSAFTSGSTDTQYF.

This clonotype was counted only a few times. The J gene is TRBJ2-5, the V gene TRBV11-3; D not resolved. Per the germline V gene, CDR1 is SGHNT and CDR2 is YENEEA. There are 15 residues in the CDR3. Between the trimmed V and J ends, which lost 5 bases and 2 bases, there was a span of 15 bases. Here the CDR3 reads CASSVQSRLQETQYF. Written as DNA, the CDR3 is TGTGCCAGCAGCGTACAGAGCAGATTACAAGAGACCCAGTACTTC.

The chain employs TRBV20-1 and TRBJ1-1; D is unclear. Trimming pared 2 bases from V and 0 bases from J, leaving 13 bases between. CDR3 length equals 15 residues. Per the germline V gene, CDR1 is DFQATT and CDR2 is SNEGSKA (reference sequence). This CDR3 reads CSARNTDKMNTEAFF. In DNA, the CDR3 is TGCAGTGCTAGAAACACAGATAAAATGAACACTGAAGCTTTCTTT.

This clonotype was found a few times. The rearrangement links TRBV20-1 to TRBJ1-5; the D gene is possibly TRBD1 (6 bases). The CDR3 length is 16 residues. The V gene's germline CDR1 is DFQATT and CDR2 SNEGSKA (reference sequence). Trimming removed 3 bases at V and 7 bases at J, with 22 bases between. This CDR3 reads CSASVSYKGTRQPQHF. Written as DNA, the CDR3 is TGCAGTGCTAGCGTAAGTTATAAGGGGACACGCCAGCCCCAGCATTTT.

The V and J genes are TRBV12-3 or TRBV12-4 and TRBJ1-5; maybe TRBD1 (5 bases). The CDR3 runs 15 residues. V was pared by 6 bases and J by 1 base, with 13 bases between. DNA of the CDR3: TGTGCCAGCAGATTCTCAGGGACGAGCAATCAGCCCCAGCATTTT. Translating gives CASRFSGTSNQPQHF.

This clonotype was seen more than once but under ten times. This chain joins TRBV20-1 and TRBJ1-5; D not resolved. CDR3 length: 15 residues. V dropped 6 bases and J dropped 0 bases, with 15 bases sitting between them. Germline V gene lookup returns CDR1 DFQATT and CDR2 SNEGSKA (reference sequence). The DNA of the CDR3 is TGCAGTGCCGGTGAACAGTTCCCTAGCAATCAGCCCCAGCATTTT. Encoded protein: CSAGEQFPSNQPQHF.

DNA of the CDR3: TGTGCCAGCAGCTTTGACAGGGGCGCTGAAGCTTTCTTT. Translating it yields CASSFDRGAEAFF. The chain links TRBV7-2 to TRBJ1-1; 8 bases align to TRBD1. This CDR3 contains 13 residues. Trimming cost V 3 bases and J 6 bases; bases outside gene matches: 3. CDR1 and CDR2 from the germline V gene are SGHTA and FQGNSA.

The V and J genes are TRBV6-1 and TRBJ2-1; 10 nucleotides agree with TRBD2. This CDR3 region has 19 residues. Germline CDR1 MNHNS, CDR2 SASEGT. The junction had 19 bases not matched to a gene; V was cut back by 3 bases and J by 8 bases. CDR3 DNA: TGTGCCAGCAGTGAGTTTCCAACCCGGACTAGCGGTGTTAGGCATGAGCAGTTCTTC. Residues: CASSEFPTRTSGVRHEQFF.

This rearrangement joins TRBV20-1 to TRBJ1-5; no firm D call. The germline gives CDR1 DFQATT, CDR2 SNEGSKA (reference sequence). The CDR3 consists of 13 residues. The CDR3 protein is CGGSEQRNQPQHF. CDR3 sequence (DNA): TGCGGTGGGTCGGAACAGCGCAATCAGCCCCAGCATTTT.

The gene calls are TRBV12-3 or TRBV12-4 and TRBJ2-6; unclear D gene. V dropped 7 bases and J dropped 2 bases, with 6 bases sitting between them. The CDR3 is 13 amino acids. Written as DNA, the CDR3 is TGTGCCAGCAAGGTACCTGGGGCCAACGTCCTGACTTTC. Its translation is CASKVPGANVLTF.

This chain connects TRBV7-3 to TRBJ1-1; 8 nucleotides line up with TRBD1. In germline, CDR1 is SGHTA, CDR2 FQGTGA. V shed 5 bases, J shed 4 bases, and the junction held 6 bases outside the gene matches. The CDR3 is 14 amino acids. In nucleotides, the CDR3 is TGTGCCAGCAGCCGAAACACAGGGGGCACTGAAGCTTTCTTT. It is translated as CASSRNTGGTEAFF.

In this sample, this clonotype turned up a few times. The V call is TRBV20-1, the J call TRBJ1-1, with TRBD1 matching 12 bases. The V gene end was trimmed by 5 bases and the J gene end by 4 bases; junction bases not matched to a gene: 5. This CDR3 spans 14 amino acids. Germline values: CDR1 DFQATT, CDR2 SNEGSKA (reference sequence). The CDR3 coding sequence is TGCAGTGCTCTAAGGGGACAGGGGGCCACTGAAGCTTTCTTT. Protein: CSALRGQGATEAFF.

This rearrangement joins TRBV7-2 to TRBJ2-1; D assignment may be TRBD1 or TRBD2 (5 bases each). The CDR3 is 12 residues long. Trimming removed 1 base from V and 14 bases from J, with 12 bases in between. Germline loops: CDR1 SGHTA, CDR2 FQGNSA. The DNA for the CDR3 is TGTGCCAGCAGCTTAGTGGCAGGGACCGAGTTCTTC. Translating gives CASSLVAGTEFF.

This clonotype was seen more than once but under ten times. The rearrangement uses TRBV6-1 and TRBJ1-1; tentatively, D is TRBD1 (5 bases). Trimming shortened V by 8 bases and J by 1 base, and 11 bases separated the two germline ends. The CDR3 length is 13 residues. The germline V gene has CDR1 MNHNS and CDR2 SASEGT. The CDR3 sequence is CASPGPANTEAFF. The CDR3 nucleotides are TGTGCCAGCCCGGGACCGGCGAACACTGAAGCTTTCTTT.

The chain joins TRBV7-3 to TRBJ2-1; 7 bases line up with TRBD1. The V gene's germline CDR1 is SGHTA and CDR2 FQGTGA. This CDR3 is built from 14 residues. V shed 0 bases and J 8 bases; nucleotides not matched to a gene: 4. The CDR3 reads CASSLTGGKDEQFF. The CDR3 DNA sequence: TGTGCCAGCAGCTTAACAGGGGGCAAGGATGAGCAGTTCTTC.

The chain couples TRBV11-2 to TRBJ1-1; TRBD1 aligns across 10 bases. V shed 5 bases and J 0 bases; nucleotides not matched to a gene: 3. The CDR3 length is 15 residues. The germline gives CDR1 SGHAT, CDR2 FQNNGV. CDR3 coding DNA: TGTGCCAGCAGCCCGGGACAGGGGATGAACACTGAAGCTTTCTTT. Encoded protein: CASSPGQGMNTEAFF.

This clonotype has only a few counts. V is TRBV7-2 and J is TRBJ1-5; the match to TRBD1 covers 8 bases. From germline, CDR1 is SGHTA and CDR2 FQGNSA. The junction had 9 bases not matched to a gene; V was cut back by 1 base and J by 7 bases. This CDR3 comprises 16 residues. CDR3 protein: CASSLVPGQVGQPQHF. In DNA, the CDR3 is TGTGCCAGCAGCTTAGTTCCGGGACAGGTAGGACAGCCCCAGCATTTT.